This T cell receptor (beta chain) was sequenced for a study of OX40 agonist ivuxolimab in advanced cancers. For context, the study as a whole: Ivuxolimab was a fully human IgG2 agonistic monoclonal antibody targeting the costimulatory receptor OX40 (CD134). The paper covers the monotherapy dose-escalation part of the phase I ivuxolimab trial, which included N of about 50 patients. A male proportion of under 85% and a mean age of approximately 58 years, ranging from about 20 to 80, were recorded for the dose-escalation cohort. Three dose-escalation patients achieved partial responses, one with hepatocellular carcinoma and two with cutaneous melanoma. Intravenous ivuxolimab was administered to patients every 2 weeks at six dose levels: 0.01, 0.1, 0.3, 1.5, 3 and 10 mg/kg. The point of sequencing TCRbeta in the periphery was to test whether ivuxolimab changed TCR sequence diversity and drove clonal T-cell expansion. Prior anti-PD-1, anti-PD-L1 or anti-CTLA-4 therapy was permitted, and checkpoint inhibitors had been received by more than 35% of dose-escalation patients. Among the approximately 50 dose-escalation patients, about 19 had hepatocellular carcinoma, about 15 melanoma, 9 renal cell carcinoma and 9 head and neck cancer. General findings and caveats noted by the study authors: Low levels of normalized T-cell clonal expansion were also seen in some nonresponding patients. After ivuxolimab, expanded clones were on average more numerous among CD8+ T cells than among CD4+ T cells. At doses from 0.1 to 3.0 mg/kg, clonal expansion was seen in both CD4+ and CD8+ blood T cells between baseline and week 6. Antigen specificity was not determined for the clonally expanded peripheral T cells. In partial responders in the 0.1-3.0 mg/kg groups, normalized peripheral clonal expansion was found to be among the lowest, especially among CD8+ T cells.

As for this clone: Its specific antigen is unknown. No qualities accompany the bases; no much larger clone lies one base away.

Patients with autoimmune disease history or receiving systemic immunosuppression were excluded from the trial. Peripheral blood for TCR sequencing was collected from all dose cohorts at baseline, on cycle 4 day 1, and on cycle 7 day 1. The samples were taken from a phase I, first-in-human, multicenter, open-label dose-escalation trial of ivuxolimab. The trial enrolled adults with locally advanced or metastatic head and neck squamous cell, hepatocellular, melanoma or renal cell carcinoma. CD4+ and CD8+ T cells were sorted separately from peripheral blood before TCR sequencing. Genomic DNA was extracted from sorted cells for sequencing of the TCRbeta CDR3 region. The immunoSEQ Assay was used for sequencing of TCRbeta CDR3 regions. TCRdb took this table from immuneACCESS and kept in-frame rearrangements with V and J called. Such tables lack part of the clones; where checked against another copy, unresolved V genes explain under half of the gap, and the rest is unexplained. The sample profile shows approximately 66,000 clones; approximately 89% of them were found once. Together, the top ten hold less than 0.65% of the sample.

V gives up 4 bases and J gives up 5 bases, and the segment between their germline ends measures 12 bases. CDR1 SGHRS and CDR2 YFSETQ were looked up in the germline V gene. The CDR3 runs 13 residues from the cysteine to the phenylalanine. Just the 39-base CDR3 DNA is kept, in frame starting at base 1. Here the sequenced sample was CD4+ or CD8+ T cells sorted from blood, taken in a trial of the OX40 agonist ivuxolimab. The clonotype originates from an adult with an advanced solid tumor such as melanoma, head and neck, liver or kidney cancer. This chain joins TRBV5-1 to TRBJ2-5; TRBD1 is perhaps the D gene, given 6 matching bases. CDR3 protein: CASSRNREETQYF. The nucleotide sequence reads as follows: TGCGCCAGCAGCCGGAACAGGGAGGAGACCCAGTACTTC.